The 2 T cell receptor beta chains below come from one sample, sequenced in a study of cytomegalovirus exposure and HLA in healthy donors. Measured with immunoSEQ multiplex PCR; TCRdb has only the in-frame clones, and not every one. The top ten clones hold roughly 2.3% of a sample with tens of thousands of clones, about 96% of them seen once. Material: PBMCs. These TCRs come from a man aged 18-30 years in good health and CMV-seronegative.

The gene calls are TRBV6-8 and TRBJ2-5; 11 bases line up with TRBD1. V dropped 7 bases and J dropped 5; count of bases not matched to a gene: 6. The V gene's germline CDR1 is MNHGY and CDR2 SAAAGT. This CDR3 has 14 residues. CDR3 sequence reads: CASTTRDRGETQYF. CDR3 nucleotides: TGTGCCAGCACCACGAGGGACAGGGGGGAGACCCAGTACTTC.

The rearrangement joins TRBV7-9 to TRBJ2-5, with 10 bases lining up with TRBD2. Trimming took 1 base from V and 6 from J; bases not matched to a gene: 8. The CDR3 consists of 16 residues. Germline CDR1 reads SEHNR; CDR2 reads FQNEAQ (reference sequence). The CDR3 sequence is CASSLVPAGGVKTQYF. The CDR3 DNA sequence: TGTGCCAGCAGCTTAGTTCCAGCGGGAGGGGTGAAGACCCAGTACTTC. The variable domain in full, with the rest retrieved from reference TRBV7-9 and TRBJ2-5, is DTGVSQNPRHKITKRGQNVTFRCDPISEHNRLYWYRQTLGQGPEFLTYFQNEAQLEKSRLLSDRFSAERPKGSFSTLEIQRTEQGDSAMYLCASSLVPAGGVKTQYFGPGTRLLVL.